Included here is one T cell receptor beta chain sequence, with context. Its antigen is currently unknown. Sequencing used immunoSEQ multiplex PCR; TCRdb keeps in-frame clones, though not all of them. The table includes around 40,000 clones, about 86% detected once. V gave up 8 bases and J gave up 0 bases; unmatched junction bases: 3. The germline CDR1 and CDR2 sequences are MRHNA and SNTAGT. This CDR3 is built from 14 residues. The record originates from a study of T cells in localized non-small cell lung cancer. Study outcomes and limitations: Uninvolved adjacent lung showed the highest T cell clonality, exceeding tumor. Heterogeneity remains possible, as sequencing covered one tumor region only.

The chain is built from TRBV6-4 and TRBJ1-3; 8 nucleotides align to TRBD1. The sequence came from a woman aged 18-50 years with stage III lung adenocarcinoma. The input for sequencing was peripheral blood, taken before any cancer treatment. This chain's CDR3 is CASRTGISGNTIYF. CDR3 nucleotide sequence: TGTGCCAGCCGGACAGGGATCTCTGGAAACACCATATATTTT.